Listed below are T cell receptor beta chains from one sample, sequenced in a study of OX40 agonist ivuxolimab in advanced cancers. Assay: immunoSEQ multiplex PCR; the TCRdb copy retains only in-frame clones and omits some. There are fewer than 90,000 clones in the sample; around 86% occur only once, and approximately 8.4% lies in the top ten. The source material was CD4+ or CD8+ T cells sorted from blood, sampled in a trial of the OX40 agonist ivuxolimab. The receptors were sampled from an adult with an advanced solid tumor such as melanoma, head and neck, liver or kidney cancer. The CDR3 runs from the conserved cysteine through the conserved F or W. The D gene is left open where the match is weak. Clone size, where shown, is once, few, many, or a class for clones that have expanded.

D gene: -
V gene: TRBV19
clone size: -
J gene: TRBJ1-5
CDR3 DNA: TGTGCCAGTAGTATTGGGGGAGGGTATAGCAATCAGCCCCAGCATTTT
CDR3 protein: CASSIGGGYSNQPQHF

D gene: TRBD2
V gene: TRBV5-5
clone size: -
J gene: TRBJ2-3
CDR3 DNA: TGTGCCAGCAGCTTGGCCTCAGCGGGAGGACGCACAGATACGCAGTATTTT
CDR3 protein: CASSLASAGGRTDTQYF

D gene: -
V gene: TRBV5-1
clone size: -
J gene: TRBJ1-2
CDR3 DNA: TGCGCCAGCAGCTTGGGGCAGGGCTTTGGCTACACCTTC
CDR3 protein: CASSLGQGFGYTF

D gene: TRBD1
V gene: TRBV15
clone size: -
J gene: TRBJ1-4
CDR3 DNA: TGTGCCACCAGCTTGAACCCCGGGACAGGCAATGAAAAACTGTTTTTT
CDR3 protein: CATSLNPGTGNEKLFF

D gene: TRBD2
V gene: TRBV5-4
clone size: -
J gene: TRBJ2-3
CDR3 DNA: TGTGCCAGCAGCTTGACTAGCGGGAGCACAGATACGCAGTATTTT
CDR3 protein: CASSLTSGSTDTQYF

D gene: -
V gene: TRBV18
clone size: few
J gene: TRBJ1-1
CDR3 DNA: TGTGCCAGCTCCCCAAGGGGGGTGAGGAACACTGAAGCTTTCTTT
CDR3 protein: CASSPRGVRNTEAFF

D gene: -
V gene: TRBV29-1
clone size: -
J gene: TRBJ2-1
CDR3 DNA: TGCAGGGGGGCCTCCTACAATGAGCAGTTCTTC
CDR3 protein: CRGASYNEQFF

D gene: -
V gene: TRBV19
clone size: -
J gene: TRBJ1-2
CDR3 DNA: TGTGCCAGTAGTGTACCGATTGGGGGAGCTAACTATGGCTACACCTTC
CDR3 protein: CASSVPIGGANYGYTF

D gene: -
V gene: TRBV28
clone size: -
J gene: TRBJ2-7
CDR3 DNA: TGTGCCAGCAGTTTATTCCAGGGAGGCGAGCAGTACTTC
CDR3 protein: CASSLFQGGEQYF

D gene: -
V gene: TRBV28
clone size: -
J gene: TRBJ1-5
CDR3 DNA: TGTGCCAGCAGTTTGACGGGGAATCAGCCCCAGCATTTT
CDR3 protein: CASSLTGNQPQHF

D gene: -
V gene: TRBV21-1
clone size: -
J gene: TRBJ2-7
CDR3 DNA: TGTGCCAGCAGCAGTGAAAGGAATGGCGAGCAGTACTTC
CDR3 protein: CASSSERNGEQYF

D gene: TRBD1
V gene: TRBV18
clone size: -
J gene: TRBJ1-1
CDR3 DNA: TGTGCCAGCTCAAGGACAGGTCCCTCTGAAGCTTTCTTT
CDR3 protein: CASSRTGPSEAFF

D gene: TRBD2
V gene: TRBV7-2
clone size: -
J gene: TRBJ2-1
CDR3 DNA: TGTGCCAGCAGCCCGCGGACGGGGAGCGGGAGTTTAAATGAGCAGTTCTTC
CDR3 protein: CASSPRTGSGSLNEQFF

D gene: TRBD2
V gene: TRBV5-5
clone size: -
J gene: TRBJ2-3
CDR3 DNA: TGTGCCAGCAGCTTGGTGGGTAGCGGGGGGCTTGGAGATACGCAGTATTTT
CDR3 protein: CASSLVGSGGLGDTQYF

D gene: -
V gene: TRBV2
clone size: -
J gene: TRBJ2-2
CDR3 DNA: TGTGCCAGCAGTGGCGGGTTCCCCGAGAACACCGGGGAGCTGTTTTTT
CDR3 protein: CASSGGFPENTGELFF

D gene: TRBD2
V gene: TRBV18
clone size: -
J gene: TRBJ2-7
CDR3 DNA: TGTGCCAGCTCCACGATCAGCGGGGGGGCTTATCACGAGCAGTACTTC
CDR3 protein: CASSTISGGAYHEQYF

D gene: TRBD1
V gene: TRBV4-2
clone size: -
J gene: TRBJ1-2
CDR3 DNA: TGTGCCAGCACCAATCAAGGGGACAGGGAAACTAGGGGCTACACCTTC
CDR3 protein: CASTNQGDRETRGYTF